The clone carrying this TCR beta chain has a handful of counts. The junction differs from germline at one of its ends, possibly a read error. This sample is drawn from a study of molecular identifiers for immune sequencing clone quantification. TCRdb re-called the PCR reads through MiXCR, storing one row per CDR3 protein. The sample has about 320,000 distinct CDR3 sequences, roughly 23% seen once. This CDR3 is 12 amino acids long. Germline loops: CDR1 MNHNS, CDR2 SASEGT. Sequencing was carried out using naive CD8+ T cells from blood, with Jurkat cell RNA spiked in. This sample's subset: FACS-sorted CD8+CD4-CCR7+CD45RA+ naive T cells. The chain links TRBV6-1 to TRBJ2-5, with no clear D. This clonotype was obtained from a human donor in good health. Some libraries in this study had Jurkat cell RNA spiked in. DNA for the CDR3: TGTGCCAGCAGTGACGTAATGGCGACCCAGGACTTC. This sequence encodes CASSDVMATQDF.